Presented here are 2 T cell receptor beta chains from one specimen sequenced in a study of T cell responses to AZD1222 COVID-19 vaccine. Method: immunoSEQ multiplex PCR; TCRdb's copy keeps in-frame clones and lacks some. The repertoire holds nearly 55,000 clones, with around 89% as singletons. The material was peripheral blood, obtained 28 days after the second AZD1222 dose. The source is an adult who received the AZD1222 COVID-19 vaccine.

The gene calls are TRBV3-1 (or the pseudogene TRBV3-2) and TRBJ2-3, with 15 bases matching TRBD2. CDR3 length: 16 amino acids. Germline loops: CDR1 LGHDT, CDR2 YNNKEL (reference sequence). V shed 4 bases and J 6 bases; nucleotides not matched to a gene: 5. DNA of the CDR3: TGTGCCAGCAGCCTCGGACTAGCGGGAGGGCGGGATACGCAGTATTTT. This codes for CASSLGLAGGRDTQYF.

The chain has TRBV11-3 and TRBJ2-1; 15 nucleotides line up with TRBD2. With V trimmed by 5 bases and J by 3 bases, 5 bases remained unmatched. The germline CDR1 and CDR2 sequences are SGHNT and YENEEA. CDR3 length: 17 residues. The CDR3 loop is CASSPGLAGGLYNEQFF. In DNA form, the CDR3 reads TGTGCCAGCAGCCCCGGACTAGCGGGAGGGCTCTACAATGAGCAGTTCTTC.